The 24 T cell receptor beta chains listed next were all sequenced from one sample in a study of control samples from healthy donors and cancer patients (dated by TCRdb to the early 2020s). The protocol used for the library was the immunoSEQ multiplex PCR assay. TCRdb took this table from immuneACCESS and kept in-frame rearrangements with V and J called. Such tables lack part of the clones; where checked against another copy, unresolved V genes explain under half of the gap, and the rest is unexplained. Present in this sample are 150,000 or so clones, 85% to 90% of which were seen just once. The ten largest account for under 2% of the sample. The sample taken for sequencing was blood. The receptor source for this set is a man between 18 and 35 years old in good health.

The chain links TRBV6-5 to TRBJ1-3; perhaps TRBD1 as D (6 bases). The CDR3 is made up of 14 amino acids. Per germline, CDR1 MNHEY and CDR2 SVGAGI. Trimming took off 5 bases at V and 3 bases at J, with 11 bases between the two ends. The CDR3 here is CASSRTVIGNTIYF. CDR3 coding DNA: TGTGCCAGCAGTAGGACAGTTATTGGAAACACCATATATTTT.

This chain connects TRBV12-5 to TRBJ1-2; weak D call: TRBD1 (5 bases). Trimming took off 6 bases at V and 7 bases at J, with 12 bases between the two ends. Germline loops: CDR1 LGHNT, CDR2 FRNRAP. The CDR3 runs 12 residues. CDR3 in DNA: TGTGCTAGTGGCCCAGGGTCTCGTGGCTACACCTTC. Residues: CASGPGSRGYTF. Together with reference TRBV12-5 and TRBJ1-2, the CDR3 gives the full variable domain: DARVTQTPRHKVTEMGQEVTMRCQPILGHNTVFWYRQTMMQGLELLAYFRNRAPLDDSGMPKDRFSAEMPDATLATLKIQPSEPRDSAVYFCASGPGSRGYTFGSGTRLTVV.

The rearrangement uses TRBV18 and TRBJ2-1; TRBD2 agrees at 13 bases. The CDR3 contains 16 residues. V lost 3 bases, J lost 7 bases, and 6 bases stayed unmatched. The germline gives CDR1 KGHSH, CDR2 LQKENI. The CDR3 coding sequence is TGTGCCAGCTCACCCCAACTAGCGGGGGGGCCAAATGAGCAGTTCTTC. Protein: CASSPQLAGGPNEQFF.

The chain has TRBV3-1 (or the pseudogene TRBV3-2) and TRBJ1-5; D is ambiguous. Germline CDR1 and CDR2: LGHDT and YNNKEL (reference sequence). The CDR3 runs to 15 residues. V lost 3 bases and J lost 0, with 9 bases in between. The CDR3 here is CASSQLWDSNQPQHF. CDR3 in DNA: TGTGCCAGCAGCCAGCTTTGGGATAGCAATCAGCCCCAGCATTTT.

This chain connects TRBV18 to TRBJ2-7; TRBD1 is a possible D gene (6 bases). Germline assignment: CDR1 KGHSH and CDR2 LQKENI. V was trimmed by 2 bases and J by 0 bases, leaving 11 bases between them. The CDR3 totals 15 residues. This CDR3 reads CASSPYDRSSYEQYF. As DNA, the CDR3 is TGTGCCAGCTCACCATACGACAGGTCCTCCTACGAGCAGTACTTC.

This clone came up many times. The chain couples TRBV7-3 to TRBJ2-2, with D unclear. Trimming stripped 3 bases from V and 4 bases from J, with 6 bases between. The V gene's germline CDR1 is SGHTA and CDR2 FQGTGA. This CDR3 region has 13 residues. The CDR3 sequence is CASSLLFTGELFF. As DNA, the CDR3 is TGTGCCAGCAGCTTGTTGTTCACCGGGGAGCTGTTTTTT. The variable domain in full, completed from reference TRBV7-3 and TRBJ2-2, reads GAGVSQTPSNKVTEKGKYVELRCDPISGHTALYWYRQSLGQGPEFLIYFQGTGAADDSGLPNDRFFAVRPEGSVSTLKIQRTERGDSAVYLCASSLLFTGELFFGEGSRLTVL.

This clone was seen once. CDR3 residues: CASRLRGATDTQYF. Written as DNA, the CDR3 is TGTGCCAGCCGACTCCGGGGGGCCACAGATACGCAGTATTTT. The chain carries TRBV6-5 and TRBJ2-3; D is possibly TRBD2 (7 bases). The CDR3 is 14 residues long. The V end lost 8 bases, the J end lost 2 bases, and 14 bases lay between the germline ends. Germline V gene lookup returns CDR1 MNHEY and CDR2 SVGAGI.

The chain uses TRBV5-6 and TRBJ2-7; a weak D match, TRBD2 (6 bases). Trimming removed 2 bases from V and 3 bases from J, with 15 bases in between. This CDR3 has 15 amino acids. CDR1 and CDR2 from the germline V gene are SGHDT and YYEEEE. In DNA, the CDR3 is TGTGCCAGCAGCTTCCAAAATTGGAGGGACTACGAGCAGTACTTC. It specifies CASSFQNWRDYEQYF. The entire variable domain, with the rest obtained from reference TRBV5-6 and TRBJ2-7, is as follows: DAGVTQSPTHLIKTRGQQVTLRCSPKSGHDTVSWYQQALGQGPQFIFQYYEEEERQRGNFPDRFSGHQFPNYSSELNVNALLLGDSALYLCASSFQNWRDYEQYFGPGTRLTVT.

The rearrangement uses TRBV4-3 and TRBJ1-6, with D possibly being TRBD1 (6 bases). Germline V CDR1 and CDR2: LGHNA, YSLEER. With 3 bases removed from V and 7 bases from J, the gap between germline ends came to 10 bases. The length of the CDR3 is 14 residues. CDR3 loop: CASSQRTENSPLHF. CDR3 nucleotides: TGCGCCAGCAGCCAGAGGACAGAAAATTCACCCCTCCACTTT.

This chain links TRBV5-4 with TRBJ2-1; TRBD2 agrees at 8 bases. The CDR3 runs 17 residues. The V and J ends lost 6 bases and 3 bases, in that order; junction bases with no gene match: 14. Germline values: CDR1 SGHNT, CDR2 YYREEE (reference sequence). The CDR3 sequence is CASTPREAGGFYNEQFF. Here the CDR3 DNA reads TGTGCCAGCACTCCAAGAGAGGCGGGGGGCTTCTACAATGAGCAGTTCTTC.

The rearrangement uses TRBV5-4 and TRBJ2-2; 9 bases line up with TRBD2. V lost 3 bases and J lost 7; bases outside the gene matches: 10. CDR1 is SGHNT and CDR2 is YYREEE in the germline V gene (reference sequence). The CDR3 is made up of 16 amino acids. The CDR3 DNA reads as TGTGCCAGCAGCTCGAGTGGTAGCGGGGGCGGCGGGGAGCTGTTTTTT. Its translation is CASSSSGSGGGGELFF. Full variable domain (rest looked up from reference TRBV5-4 and TRBJ2-2): ETGVTQSPTHLIKTRGQQVTLRCSSQSGHNTVSWYQQALGQGPQFIFQYYREEENGRGNFPPRFSGLQFPNYSSELNVNALELDDSALYLCASSSSGSGGGGELFFGEGSRLTVL.

The CDR3 region is CASSSSGSSYEQYF. The CDR3 bases are TGCGCCAGCAGCTCCTCTGGGTCCTCCTACGAGCAGTACTTC. J is TRBJ2-7 and V is TRBV5-1; D call uncertain. CDR1 and CDR2 (germline): SGHRS, YFSETQ. CDR3 length equals 14 residues. Between the trimmed V and J ends, which lost 3 bases and 0 bases, there was a span of 10 bases.

This chain connects TRBV27 to TRBJ2-7, with TRBD1 as a possible D gene (6 bases). V gave up 5 bases and J gave up 3 bases, with 23 bases separating them. The CDR3 length is 17 residues. Per germline, CDR1 MNHEY and CDR2 SMNVEV (reference sequence). CDR3 sequence: CASSTKTGTEVIYEQYF. The CDR3 DNA follows: TGTGCCAGCAGTACCAAGACAGGAACCGAAGTCATCTACGAGCAGTACTTC.

This clone is a singleton in its sample. V and J are TRBV5-1 and TRBJ2-3; 7 bases are shared with TRBD2. CDR3 size: 15 residues. Trimming removed 2 bases from V and 0 bases from J; junction bases left unmatched: 3. From germline, CDR1 is SGHRS and CDR2 YFSETQ. The CDR3 nucleotides read TGCGCCAGCAGCTTAGGCGGGGGAAGCACAGATACGCAGTATTTT. Its translation: CASSLGGGSTDTQYF.

In its sample, this clone was seen once. The V gene is TRBV4-3, the J gene TRBJ2-1, with D perhaps being TRBD1 or TRBD2 (6 bases each). This CDR3 is 16 amino acids long. Trimming cost V 2 bases and J 2 bases, with 13 bases left between them. Germline CDR1 is LGHNA and CDR2 is YSLEER. In DNA form, the CDR3 reads TGCGCCAGCAGCCAAAGTTGGGGGGCCACCTACAATGAGCAGTTCTTC. It is translated as CASSQSWGATYNEQFF.

The rearrangement links TRBV30 to TRBJ1-2; D may be TRBD1 (5 bases). The CDR3 consists of 13 residues. V was clipped by 0 bases and J by 9 bases, with 14 bases between them. CDR1 is GTSNPN, CDR2 SVGIG, per germline (reference sequence). CDR3 residues: CAWSVRGIGRYTF. CDR3 in DNA: TGTGCCTGGAGTGTGCGGGGCATTGGGCGCTACACCTTC.

The chain combines TRBV19 with TRBJ2-3; D might be TRBD2 (5 bases). Germline CDR1 reads LNHDA; CDR2 reads SQIVND (reference sequence). Trimming cost V 6 bases and J 2 bases, with 9 bases left between them. CDR3 length equals 13 residues. Here the CDR3 reads CASSVLDTDTQYF. CDR3 bases: TGTGCCAGTAGCGTACTAGACACAGATACGCAGTATTTT.

The genes are TRBV4-1 and TRBJ2-5, with TRBD2 identical over 11 bases. Germline V gene data show CDR1 as MGHRA and CDR2 as YSYEKL. The length of the CDR3 is 16 residues. With V trimmed by 3 bases and J by 4 bases, 7 bases remained unmatched. CDR3 bases: TGCGCCAGCAGCCATTCCGGGACTAGCGGCCGAGAGACCCAGTACTTC. Amino acids: CASSHSGTSGRETQYF.

J is TRBJ2-7 and V is TRBV6-5, with no clear D. Germline V CDR1 and CDR2: MNHEY, SVGAGI. The CDR3 runs to 14 residues. V dropped 4 bases and J dropped 0 bases, with 10 bases sitting between them. CDR3 coding DNA: TGTGCCAGCAGTTGGACGGGTGGCTCCTACGAGCAGTACTTC. It encodes CASSWTGGSYEQYF.

The chain has TRBV6-1 and TRBJ2-3; D is uncertain. Germline CDR1 MNHNS, CDR2 SASEGT. The CDR3 consists of 15 residues. V lost 2 bases, J lost 0 bases, and 9 bases lay in between. The DNA of the CDR3 is TGTGCCAGCAGTGAAAGGACGCGGAGCACAGATACGCAGTATTTT. This translates into CASSERTRSTDTQYF.

This clone was counted a single time. The chain joins TRBV7-9 to TRBJ2-7; no clear D. Germline V gives CDR1 SEHNR, CDR2 FQNEAQ (reference sequence). Trimming removed 0 bases at V and 4 bases at J, with 10 bases between. CDR3 size: 14 residues. In DNA, the CDR3 is TGTGCCAGCAGCTTAGCACAGAATCCTTACGAGCAGTACTTC. Residues: CASSLAQNPYEQYF.

V gene TRBV13 combines with J gene TRBJ1-2, with D possibly being TRBD1 (6 bases). CDR3 length: 15 amino acids. The germline V and J ends were trimmed by 2 bases and 3 bases, with 13 bases remaining between them. Looked up from germline, CDR1 is PRHDT and CDR2 is FYEKMQ (reference sequence). CDR3 in amino acids: CASSLQQGYDYGYTF. The CDR3 DNA sequence: TGTGCCAGCAGCTTACAACAGGGATATGACTATGGCTACACCTTC.

The chain carries TRBV28 and TRBJ2-3; 9 bases match TRBD2. V shed 1 base, J shed 0 bases, and the junction held 5 bases outside the gene matches. The length of the CDR3 is 17 residues. Per germline, CDR1 MDHEN and CDR2 SYDVKM. CDR3 nucleotides: TGTGCCAGCAGTTTATCGTTAGCGGGGGCTAGCACAGATACGCAGTATTTT. It specifies CASSLSLAGASTDTQYF. The full variable domain, its missing parts supplied by reference TRBV28 and TRBJ2-3, is DVKVTQSSRYLVKRTGEKVFLECVQDMDHENMFWYRQDPGLGLRLIYFSYDVKMKEKGDIPEGYSVSREKKERFSLILESASTNQTSMYLCASSLSLAGASTDTQYFGPGTRLTVL.

The rearrangement joins TRBV5-1 to TRBJ2-5; a weak D match, TRBD1 (6 bases). This CDR3 has 16 residues. Trimming cost V 0 bases and J 0 bases, with 12 bases left between them. Per germline, CDR1 SGHRS and CDR2 YFSETQ. CDR3 coding DNA: TGCGCCAGCAGCTTGGTCGGGACAAGAGACCAAGAGACCCAGTACTTC. It specifies CASSLVGTRDQETQYF.